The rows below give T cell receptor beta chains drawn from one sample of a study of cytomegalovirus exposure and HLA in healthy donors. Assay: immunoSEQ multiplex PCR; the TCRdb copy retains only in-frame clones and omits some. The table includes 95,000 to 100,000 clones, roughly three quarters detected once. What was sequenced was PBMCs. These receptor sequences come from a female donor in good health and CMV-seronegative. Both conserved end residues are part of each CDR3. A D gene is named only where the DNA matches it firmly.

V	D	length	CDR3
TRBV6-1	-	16	CASSDLFYRYPYEQYF
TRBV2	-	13	CASSDLTGKGQYF
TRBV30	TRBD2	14	CAWRPAGGPYEQYF
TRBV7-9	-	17	CASSLSLRTAVQETQYF
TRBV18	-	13	CASSPRGSDGYTF
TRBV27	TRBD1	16	CASSPDYGQGPYGYTF
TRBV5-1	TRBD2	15	CASSLMRGASNEQFF
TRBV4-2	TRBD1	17	CASSQDRDSANTGELFF
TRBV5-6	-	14	CASRGRDNSRGYTF
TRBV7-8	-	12	CASSLARETQYF
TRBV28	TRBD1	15	CASSGPGTDSYEQYF